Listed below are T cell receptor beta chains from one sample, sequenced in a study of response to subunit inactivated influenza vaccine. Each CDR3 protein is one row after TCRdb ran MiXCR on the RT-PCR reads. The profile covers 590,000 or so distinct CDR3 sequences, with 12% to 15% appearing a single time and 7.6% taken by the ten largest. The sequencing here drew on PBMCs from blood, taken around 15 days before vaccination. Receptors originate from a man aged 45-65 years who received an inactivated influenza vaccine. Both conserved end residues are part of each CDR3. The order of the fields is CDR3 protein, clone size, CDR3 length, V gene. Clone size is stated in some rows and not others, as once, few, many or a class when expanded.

CASSEPQGSPYEQYF,-,15,TRBV6-1
CSARDFRATNEKLFF,few,15,TRBV20-1
CASSYGHAPSTGELFF,few,16,TRBV6-2/TRBV6-3
CASSGDSKNEQFF,few,13,TRBV2
CASSEGAKGEKLFF,-,14,TRBV25-1
CASSISYGGPGDTQYF,-,16,TRBV7-9
CASSYPTGTGAPMNTEAFF,few,19,TRBV6-2/TRBV6-3
CAGRARGVQAQHF,few,13,TRBV28
CASSPRSGEAFF,few,12,TRBV14
CASSPRGSSYNSPLHF,-,16,TRBV7-2
CASSPPGTHTSYEQYF,-,16,TRBV18
CASSDTDQPQHF,few,12,TRBV2
CAISGKGTGANVLTF,few,15,TRBV10-3
CASSQDRTVMVPQHF,few,15,TRBV4-3
CASSLVGLTSSIFNEQFF,-,18,TRBV5-1
CSAPAGGKRSPLHF,few,14,TRBV20-1
CSASLAGGWNEQFF,-,14,TRBV20-1
CASSDQGQDPFKYF,few,14,TRBV19
CASSLRQGAGTEAFF,many,15,TRBV4-2
CSARGSGRINEQFF,-,14,TRBV20-1
CSASGTSGLNEQFF,few,14,TRBV20-1
CASSLWGSGGASTQYF,-,16,TRBV12-3/TRBV12-4
CSARVWHEGSGYGYTF,few,16,TRBV20-1
CSVRRRSTGELFF,few,13,TRBV20-1
CASSLSGTSNTGELFF,-,16,TRBV18
CASSPPGGTVADTQYF,many,16,TRBV5-1
CASSNRLNSYNEQFF,-,15,TRBV12-3/TRBV12-4
CASRFGAVNTEAFF,few,14,TRBV27
CASSPRELTTNEQFF,few,15,TRBV5-5
CSARGPTRQTQYF,-,13,TRBV20-1
CASSFRSGGDYGYTF,-,15,TRBV7-2
CSVGETGGQPQHF,many,13,TRBV29-1
CASSLVIGLGQETQYF,few,16,TRBV5-6
CASSFWLSHEQFF,many,13,TRBV5-6
CASTLDRGRWTGELFF,many,16,TRBV12-3/TRBV12-4
CSASDGTEAFF,-,11,TRBV20-1
CALRDRRDTDTQYF,many,14,TRBV10-3
CASSLRNSPLHF,many,12,TRBV7-8
CASSMTGINTNEKLFF,few,16,TRBV5-1
CASSDRGPGNTIYF,-,14,TRBV2
CASSFPGTSGRVSYEQYF,-,18,TRBV5-1
CATSGIPGQETQETQYF,-,17,TRBV24-1
CASSLYSGGYEQYF,-,14,TRBV12-3/TRBV12-4
CATSRGQGTDTQYF,many,14,TRBV15
CASHSGTLGPDVNTQYF,-,17,TRBV28
CASSHAMGPRGYGYTF,few,16,TRBV4-3
CASSQRKLAGGIYEQFF,-,17,TRBV4-3
CASTPLAGETYGYTF,-,15,TRBV19
CASSLTSHGGSNYGYTF,few,17,TRBV4-3
CATRTNTGELFF,-,12,TRBV28
CASSQDRLAGVETQYF,-,16,TRBV14
CASSLMSLSSYEQYF,few,15,TRBV5-1